This T cell receptor beta chain came from a study of identical twins. Regarding the study as a whole: Twins' excess sharing was less marked for out-of-frame beta sequences. Fewer insertions marked abundant cord blood beta clonotypes; young adult naive trended weakly, memory not at all.

About this clonotype: Antigen: not known.

In TCRdb, the 5' RACE reads were re-called with MiXCR into one record per CDR3 protein. This sample has about 190,000 distinct CDR3 sequences, with around 15% found just once. Trimming took off 5 bases at V and 10 bases at J, with 15 bases between the two ends. The CDR3 covers 13 residues. The same data also went into a second study, on T cells expressing NK-cell markers. That paper notes: These clonotypes also led the CD3+CD56-NKG2C+ fraction in several donors.

The chain combines TRBV12-3 or TRBV12-4 with TRBJ2-1; D might be TRBD1 (6 bases). The specimen was CD8+ T cells sorted from blood. This receptor was taken from a woman in her late teens or twenties in good health. The CDR3 nucleotides read TGTGCCAGCAGTGCCACAGGGTCAGGGGAGCAGTTCTTC. Its translation: CASSATGSGEQFF.